This is a list of T cell receptor beta chains from one sample in a study of shared clonotypes between healthy human individuals. Some clones are missing from TCRdb's copy, which holds only in-frame ones; the method was immunoSEQ multiplex PCR. The repertoire holds about 980,000 clones, 76% seen once, with approximately 1.5% in the top ten. The specimen sequenced was memory CD4+ T cells sorted from blood. The receptors here all came from a man between 18 and 29 years old in good health. The CDR3 runs from the conserved cysteine through the conserved F or W. D genes are given only for firm matches. A clone size is listed for some rows: how often the clone was seen (once, few, many), or a class if it is expanded.

CDR3: CSVEGDRATNYGYTF
DNA: TGCAGCGTTGAAGGGGACAGGGCTACTAACTATGGCTACACCTTC
D: TRBD1
size: NA
J: TRBJ1-2
V: TRBV29-1

CDR3: CASRRDRVQEQYF
DNA: TGCGCCAGCAGGCGGGACAGGGTTCAGGAGCAGTACTTC
D: TRBD1
size: many
J: TRBJ2-7
V: TRBV5-1

CDR3: CASSLLGTSGAYEQYF
DNA: TGTGCCAGCAGCTTGTTAGGGACTAGCGGGGCCTACGAGCAGTACTTC
D: TRBD2
size: NA
J: TRBJ2-7
V: TRBV5-6

CDR3: CASSPPIQGMYEQYF
DNA: TGTGCCAGCTCACCACCCATACAGGGGATGTACGAGCAGTACTTC
D: TRBD1
size: NA
J: TRBJ2-7
V: TRBV18

CDR3: CASSRGTGAEQYF
DNA: TGTGCCAGCAGCCGGGGGACAGGGGCCGAGCAGTACTTC
D: TRBD1
size: NA
J: TRBJ2-7
V: TRBV6-5

CDR3: CASSLFFGTGDLNEQFF
DNA: TGCGCCAGCAGCCTCTTCTTTGGGACAGGGGACCTCAATGAGCAGTTCTTC
D: TRBD1
size: NA
J: TRBJ2-1
V: TRBV4-3

CDR3: CASSPGGVLPPPLHF
DNA: TGTGCCAGCAGCCCAGGGGGCGTATTGCCCCCACCCCTCCACTTT
D: TRBD1
size: NA
J: TRBJ1-6
V: TRBV9

CDR3: CASSLGTRNTGELFF
DNA: TGTGCCAGCAGCTTAGGGACTCGGAACACCGGGGAGCTGTTTTTT
D: NA
size: NA
J: TRBJ2-2
V: TRBV11-2

CDR3: CACREREDTIYF
DNA: TGTGCCTGCCGGGAGCGAGAGGACACCATATATTTT
D: NA
size: NA
J: TRBJ1-3
V: TRBV7-4

CDR3: CASSKAGGSSYNEQFF
DNA: TGTGCCAGTAGTAAGGCGGGGGGGTCCTCCTACAATGAGCAGTTCTTC
D: TRBD2
size: NA
J: TRBJ2-1
V: TRBV19

CDR3: CSVEPGQRANYGYTF
DNA: TGCAGCGTTGAGCCGGGACAGCGCGCTAACTATGGCTACACCTTC
D: TRBD1
size: NA
J: TRBJ1-2
V: TRBV29-1

CDR3: CASSSDSNQPQHF
DNA: TGTGCCAGCAGCTCGGATAGCAATCAGCCCCAGCATTTT
D: NA
size: NA
J: TRBJ1-5
V: TRBV5-4

CDR3: CASSRTGAYEQYF
DNA: TGTGCCAGCTCACGGACAGGGGCCTACGAGCAGTACTTC
D: TRBD1
size: NA
J: TRBJ2-7
V: TRBV18

CDR3: CASSLSGGWGGEQYF
DNA: TGTGCCAGCAGTTTATCGGGGGGATGGGGAGGCGAGCAGTACTTC
D: NA
size: NA
J: TRBJ2-7
V: TRBV27

CDR3: CASSILLTYEQYF
DNA: TGTGCCAGTAGTATTCTTTTAACCTACGAGCAGTACTTC
D: NA
size: few
J: TRBJ2-7
V: TRBV19

CDR3: CASSPPDRGQGYTF
DNA: TGTGCCAGCAGTCCCCCGGACAGGGGGCAGGGCTACACCTTC
D: TRBD1
size: NA
J: TRBJ1-2
V: TRBV6-6

CDR3: CAWSAGQGHYNEQFF
DNA: TGTGCCTGGAGCGCAGGACAGGGACACTACAATGAGCAGTTCTTC
D: TRBD1
size: many
J: TRBJ2-1
V: TRBV30

CDR3: CAIGAGSSTDTQYF
DNA: TGTGCCATCGGGGCAGGGAGTAGCACAGATACGCAGTATTTT
D: NA
size: NA
J: TRBJ2-3
V: TRBV10-3

CDR3: CASSLRDRRTDTQYF
DNA: TGTGCCAGCAGTCTCCGGGACCGACGCACAGATACGCAGTATTTT
D: NA
size: NA
J: TRBJ2-3
V: TRBV7-9

CDR3: CASSQDLVTGYEQYF
DNA: TGCGCCAGCAGCCAAGATTTAGTGACAGGCTACGAGCAGTACTTC
D: NA
size: NA
J: TRBJ2-7
V: TRBV4-3

CDR3: CASSESQGSYNEQFF
DNA: TGTGCCAGCAGTGAAAGCCAGGGGTCCTACAATGAGCAGTTCTTC
D: NA
size: few
J: TRBJ2-1
V: TRBV6-1

CDR3: CASSYSGWAYNEQFF
DNA: TGTGCCAGCAGTTACTCGGGTTGGGCCTACAATGAGCAGTTCTTC
D: NA
size: NA
J: TRBJ2-1
V: TRBV6-6

CDR3: CASSDRGGYEQYF
DNA: TGTGCCAGCAGTGACAGGGGTGGGTACGAGCAGTACTTC
D: TRBD1
size: NA
J: TRBJ2-7
V: TRBV6-5

CDR3: CASSGDVVRAGYTF
DNA: TGCGCCAGCAGCGGGGACGTGGTCAGGGCCGGCTACACCTTC
D: NA
size: few
J: TRBJ1-2
V: TRBV5-1

CDR3: CASSSAGGQGYEQYF
DNA: TGTGCCAGCAGCAGCGCGGGAGGACAGGGCTACGAGCAGTACTTC
D: NA
size: NA
J: TRBJ2-7
V: TRBV6-5

CDR3: CASSLTGRKNEKLFF
DNA: TGCGCCAGCAGCTTGACAGGAAGGAAGAATGAAAAACTGTTTTTT
D: NA
size: NA
J: TRBJ1-4
V: TRBV5-1

CDR3: CASSLVTLGTEAFF
DNA: TGTGCCAGCAGCTTAGTCACCCTCGGTACTGAAGCTTTCTTT
D: NA
size: NA
J: TRBJ1-1
V: TRBV7-2

CDR3: CASSPSWGPQAFF
DNA: TGTGCCAGCAGCCCCTCTTGGGGCCCGCAAGCTTTCTTT
D: NA
size: NA
J: TRBJ1-1
V: TRBV7-2

CDR3: CASSQASSGGTEAFF
DNA: TGTGCCAGCAGCCAGGCGTCGTCGGGGGGTACTGAAGCTTTCTTT
D: NA
size: many
J: TRBJ1-1
V: TRBV5-4

CDR3: CASSPSEVSGANVLTF
DNA: TGTGCCAGCTCACCATCCGAGGTATCTGGGGCCAACGTCCTGACTTTC
D: NA
size: few
J: TRBJ2-6
V: TRBV18

CDR3: CAWSVLRGTEAFF
DNA: TGTGCCTGGAGTGTACTTCGGGGGACTGAAGCTTTCTTT
D: NA
size: NA
J: TRBJ1-1
V: TRBV30

CDR3: CASSPIGQVGRDYGYTF
DNA: TGTGCCAGCAGCCCTATAGGACAGGTTGGCAGGGACTATGGCTACACCTTC
D: TRBD1
size: once
J: TRBJ1-2
V: TRBV7-9

CDR3: CASSYELAATDTQYF
DNA: TGTGCCAGCAGTTACGAACTAGCGGCCACAGATACGCAGTATTTT
D: TRBD2
size: NA
J: TRBJ2-3
V: TRBV6-6

CDR3: CASSSGRAEAFF
DNA: TGTGCCAGTAGTTCAGGGAGAGCTGAAGCTTTCTTT
D: NA
size: NA
J: TRBJ1-1
V: TRBV19

CDR3: CASSPGHFGYTF
DNA: TGTGCCAGCAGTCCCGGACATTTTGGCTACACCTTC
D: NA
size: NA
J: TRBJ1-2
V: TRBV28

CDR3: CASSENPGQGLTEAFF
DNA: TGTGCCAGCAGTGAAAACCCGGGACAGGGGCTCACTGAAGCTTTCTTT
D: TRBD1
size: NA
J: TRBJ1-1
V: TRBV25-1

CDR3: CSVVDRNEQFF
DNA: TGCAGCGTGGTGGACAGGAATGAGCAGTTCTTC
D: TRBD1
size: once
J: TRBJ2-1
V: TRBV29-1

CDR3: CASRRGTDSYEQYF
DNA: TGTGCCAGCAGGAGGGGGACAGACTCCTACGAGCAGTACTTC
D: TRBD1
size: few
J: TRBJ2-7
V: TRBV6-1

CDR3: CASTRQTSNTEAFF
DNA: TGTGCCAGCACGAGGCAGACCTCGAACACTGAAGCTTTCTTT
D: NA
size: NA
J: TRBJ1-1
V: TRBV7-9

CDR3: CASSLGQGSTEAFF
DNA: TGCGCCAGCAGCTTGGGACAGGGGTCCACTGAAGCTTTCTTT
D: TRBD1
size: NA
J: TRBJ1-1
V: TRBV5-1

CDR3: CASRVSGGRTDTQYF
DNA: TGTGCCAGCAGAGTAAGCGGGGGTAGAACAGATACGCAGTATTTT
D: TRBD2
size: NA
J: TRBJ2-3
V: TRBV6-6

CDR3: CASSLISGGTDTQYF
DNA: TGCGCCAGCAGCTTGATAAGCGGTGGCACAGATACGCAGTATTTT
D: NA
size: NA
J: TRBJ2-3
V: TRBV5-1

CDR3: CASSLESGGANTGELFF
DNA: TGTGCCAGCAGTCTGGAGAGCGGGGGGGCGAACACCGGGGAGCTGTTTTTT
D: TRBD2
size: NA
J: TRBJ2-2
V: TRBV27

CDR3: CASSLEGRASYEQYF
DNA: TGTGCCAGCAGCTTAGAAGGTCGCGCTTCTTACGAGCAGTACTTC
D: NA
size: NA
J: TRBJ2-7
V: TRBV7-2

CDR3: CASSATGGGTEAFF
DNA: TGTGCCAGTAGTGCCACAGGGGGGGGCACTGAAGCTTTCTTT
D: TRBD1
size: NA
J: TRBJ1-1
V: TRBV19

CDR3: CASEAGVAKNIQYF
DNA: TGTGCCAGCGAGGCCGGAGTAGCCAAAAACATTCAGTACTTC
D: NA
size: NA
J: TRBJ2-4
V: TRBV2

CDR3: CASSFPRGYEQFF
DNA: TGTGCCAGCAGCTTCCCCAGGGGATACGAGCAGTTCTTC
D: NA
size: few
J: TRBJ2-1
V: TRBV5-4

CDR3: CASSPQLGPAYTF
DNA: TGTGCCAGCAGCCCCCAGCTTGGGCCGGCCTACACCTTC
D: NA
size: NA
J: TRBJ1-2
V: TRBV5-6

CDR3: CASSVLGDRGRETQYF
DNA: TGTGCCAGCAGTGTTTTAGGAGACAGGGGGCGGGAGACCCAGTACTTC
D: TRBD1
size: NA
J: TRBJ2-5
V: TRBV7-6

CDR3: CASSLGFAHEQFF
DNA: TGTGCCAGCAGCTTGGGATTCGCACATGAGCAGTTCTTC
D: NA
size: NA
J: TRBJ2-1
V: TRBV5-7

CDR3: CAISQSGQGLGTGELFF
DNA: TGTGCCATCAGTCAATCGGGACAGGGGTTGGGCACCGGGGAGCTGTTTTTT
D: TRBD1
size: NA
J: TRBJ2-2
V: TRBV10-3

CDR3: CASSFGTGGNTIYF
DNA: TGTGCCAGCAGCTTCGGGACAGGGGGAAACACCATATATTTT
D: TRBD1
size: NA
J: TRBJ1-3
V: TRBV7-2

CDR3: CASSPAHLAGNNEQFF
DNA: TGTGCCAGCAGCCCCGCCCACCTAGCGGGGAACAATGAGCAGTTCTTC
D: TRBD2
size: NA
J: TRBJ2-1
V: TRBV4-2